One sample yielded the 32 T cell receptor beta chains listed below, sequenced in a study of shared clonotypes between healthy human individuals. Profiled with immunoSEQ multiplex PCR; TCRdb holds only in-frame clones, not every one. The table lists roughly 2.5 million clones, approximately 90% of them singletons. The sample taken for sequencing was naive CD4+ T cells sorted from blood. Subset: CD45RA+ positively selected. These receptors were obtained from a man aged 18 to 29 in good health.

This clone has more than one count but fewer than ten. The genes are TRBV6-1 and TRBJ2-2; D is possibly TRBD1 (6 bases). This CDR3 contains 15 residues. The germline gives CDR1 MNHNS, CDR2 SASEGT. Trimming left V 7 bases short and J 0 bases short, with 12 bases between. CDR3 bases: TGTGCCAGCACCAGGGGAAGGCCGAACACCGGGGAGCTGTTTTTT. Translating gives CASTRGRPNTGELFF.

This clone was counted once. The chain employs TRBV7-9 and TRBJ2-2, with 8 bases fitting TRBD1. CDR1 and CDR2 (germline): SEHNR, FQNEAQ (reference sequence). CDR3 size: 16 residues. J was trimmed by 5 bases and V by 3 bases; bases with no gene match: 8. The CDR3 DNA sequence: TGTGCCAGCAGCTTTGAGGACAGGGAGGTGACCGGGGAGCTGTTTTTT. This translates into CASSFEDREVTGELFF.

Worth noting for this clone: Other DNA variants within this sample encode the same CDR3. The rearrangement uses TRBV10-3 and TRBJ1-3; D remains ambiguous. V lost 0 bases and J 2 bases, leaving 2 bases between the germline ends. The CDR3 extends over 13 amino acids. Germline V gene data show CDR1 as ENHRY and CDR2 as SYGVKD. This CDR3 reads CAISESPGNTIYF. The CDR3 nucleotides are TGTGCCATCAGTGAGTCTCCTGGAAACACCATATATTTT.

The chain joins TRBV10-2 to TRBJ1-2, with TRBD1 identical over 8 bases. The CDR3 length is 14 residues. In germline, CDR1 is WSHSY, CDR2 SAAADI. V was clipped by 6 bases and J by 8 bases; unmatched bases: 11. CDR3 DNA sequence: TGCGCCAGCAGGGAAAAGGACAGGGTTGGCGGCTACACCTTC. Its translation: CASREKDRVGGYTF.

The chain combines TRBV27 with TRBJ1-6; 9 nucleotides agree with TRBD1. Germline V CDR1 and CDR2: MNHEY, SMNVEV (reference sequence). V shed 6 bases and J 9 bases; nucleotides not matched to a gene: 21. There are 19 residues in the CDR3. The CDR3 nucleotides are TGTGCCAGCAGAAACCTAAAATCCGACAGGGGGGGAGGGGGTTCACCCCTCCACTTT. Amino acids: CASRNLKSDRGGGGSPLHF.

The gene calls are TRBV14 and TRBJ2-1, with 7 bases identical to TRBD2. Germline assignment: CDR1 SGHDN and CDR2 FVKESK. V lost 4 bases and J lost 4; bases outside the gene matches: 7. The CDR3 is 15 amino acids. The CDR3 DNA reads as TGTGCCAGCAGCCGGGGGGGAGGGAGGTACAATGAGCAGTTCTTC. Residues: CASSRGGGRYNEQFF.

This clone was detected only once. The CDR3 protein is CASSLWGTGAYEQYF. The CDR3 region has the DNA TGTGCCAGCAGCTTGTGGGGGACAGGGGCCTACGAGCAGTACTTC. The chain uses TRBV5-6 and TRBJ2-7, with 10 bases lining up with TRBD1. V was clipped by 1 base and J by 2 bases; unmatched bases: 3. The CDR3 runs to 15 residues. Germline V CDR1 and CDR2: SGHDT, YYEEEE.

The V gene is TRBV5-1, the J gene TRBJ1-2; D call uncertain. CDR3 length equals 14 residues. V lost 4 bases, J lost 2 bases, and 12 bases lay in between. Germline V gene data show CDR1 as SGHRS and CDR2 as YFSETQ. DNA of the CDR3: TGCGCCAGCAGCCTAACCGAGGGAAACTATGGCTACACCTTC. Amino acid sequence: CASSLTEGNYGYTF.

This clone was recorded only once. The DNA of the CDR3 is TGTGCCAGCAGCGTAGAAGGACTGAACAAAAACATTCAGTACTTC. It codes for CASSVEGLNKNIQYF. The chain is built from TRBV9 and TRBJ2-4; possible D gene TRBD2, 5 bases. CDR3 length equals 15 residues. V shed 0 bases and J shed 3 bases, with 10 bases lying between them. In germline, CDR1 is SGDLS, CDR2 YYNGEE.

The V and J genes are TRBV28 and TRBJ1-2; D ambiguous. Germline CDR1 MDHEN, CDR2 SYDVKM. The CDR3 consists of 14 residues. Deletions cut 5 bases from V and 8 bases from J, with 18 bases between. CDR3 nucleotide sequence: TGTGCCAGCAGTGGGTCGCAAGGGAATCGGGGCTACACCTTC. This gives the protein CASSGSQGNRGYTF.

The chain carries TRBV6-5 and TRBJ2-2, with D maybe TRBD1 (5 bases). In germline, CDR1 is MNHEY, CDR2 SVGAGI. V lost 0 bases and J 6 bases, leaving 8 bases between the germline ends. There are 14 residues in the CDR3. CDR3 in amino acids: CASSYSQDSGELFF. The CDR3 nucleotides read TGTGCCAGCAGTTACTCACAGGATTCCGGGGAGCTGTTTTTT.

This sequence joins TRBV30 and TRBJ1-1; D is perhaps TRBD1 (6 bases). In germline, CDR1 is GTSNPN, CDR2 SVGIG (reference sequence). This CDR3 comprises 14 residues. With 2 bases removed from V and 5 bases from J, the gap between germline ends came to 15 bases. The CDR3 nucleotides are TGTGCCTGGAGTTTCCCGCGCAGGGGAACTGAAGCTTTCTTT. It yields the protein CAWSFPRRGTEAFF.

This chain connects TRBV28 to TRBJ2-7; tentative D call: TRBD1 (6 bases). The CDR3 sequence is 15 residues long. CDR1 is MDHEN, CDR2 SYDVKM, per germline. V dropped 0 bases and J dropped 3 bases, with 12 bases sitting between them. The DNA of the CDR3 is TGTGCCAGCAGTTTATGGGCAGCAGGGGACTACGAGCAGTACTTC. As protein: CASSLWAAGDYEQYF. The whole variable domain, filled in from reference TRBV28 and TRBJ2-7, reads DVKVTQSSRYLVKRTGEKVFLECVQDMDHENMFWYRQDPGLGLRLIYFSYDVKMKEKGDIPEGYSVSREKKERFSLILESASTNQTSMYLCASSLWAAGDYEQYFGPGTRLTVT.

V and J are TRBV5-6 and TRBJ1-2; TRBD1 is a possible D gene (6 bases). Deletions cut 0 bases from V and 4 bases from J, with 10 bases between. Looked up from germline, CDR1 is SGHDT and CDR2 is YYEEEE. The CDR3 sequence is 14 residues long. CDR3 region: CASSLGQGLYGYTF. CDR3 DNA: TGTGCCAGCAGCTTGGGTCAGGGGCTCTATGGCTACACCTTC.

Comment on this clone: Mismatch with germline at one junction end may stem from a read error. The chain is built from TRBV2 and TRBJ1-4; D gene uncertain. CDR3 length: 11 amino acids. The germline gives CDR1 SNHLY, CDR2 FYNNEI. The CDR3 spells CASTTDRSLLF. The CDR3 bases are TGTGCCAGCACGACGGACCGAAGCCTCCTTTTT.

The chain has TRBV7-9 and TRBJ2-2; the D call may be TRBD1 or TRBD2 (6 bases each). V was pared by 10 bases and J by 0 bases, with 15 bases between. The CDR3 has 15 amino acids. Germline-derived CDR1 and CDR2 are SEHNR and FQNEAQ (reference sequence). The CDR3 coding sequence is TGTGCCACCACGGGGGCAGCCGCGAACACCGGGGAGCTGTTTTTT. Encoded protein: CATTGAAANTGELFF.

As to this clone: The same CDR3 is also encoded by other DNA sequences in this sample. The chain employs TRBV18 and TRBJ1-2, with D perhaps matching TRBD1 (5 bases). V lost 3 bases to trimming and J lost 7 bases, with 12 bases between them. Germline V gene data show CDR1 as KGHSH and CDR2 as LQKENI. The CDR3 runs to 13 residues. CDR3 sequence: CASSPDSGGGYTF. DNA for the CDR3: TGTGCCAGCTCACCTGACAGTGGCGGTGGCTACACCTTC.

The rearrangement uses TRBV27 and TRBJ2-7; no definite D call. This CDR3 is built from 17 residues. With 3 bases removed from V and 0 bases from J, the gap between germline ends came to 18 bases. CDR1 and CDR2 from the germline V gene are MNHEY and SMNVEV (reference sequence). In nucleotides, the CDR3 is TGTGCCAGCAGTTTCCGCCCCCGAAGGTTTGACTCCTACGAGCAGTACTTC. It encodes CASSFRPRRFDSYEQYF.

The V call is TRBV6-5, the J call TRBJ1-5; maybe TRBD1 (6 bases). V dropped 0 bases and J dropped 5 bases, with 14 bases sitting between them. The CDR3 length is 16 residues. Germline assignment: CDR1 MNHEY and CDR2 SVGAGI. For the CDR3, the DNA is TGTGCCAGCAGTTACTCGAACAACAGGGTCCATCAGCCCCAGCATTTT. Translating it yields CASSYSNNRVHQPQHF.

This chain joins TRBV7-9 and TRBJ2-1; 7 positions agree with TRBD2. Looked up from germline, CDR1 is SEHNR and CDR2 is FQNEAQ (reference sequence). Unmatched junction bases numbered 7, after V lost 5 bases and J lost 6 bases. The length of the CDR3 is 14 residues. CDR3 region: CASSPLTSRNEQFF. CDR3 bases: TGTGCCAGCAGCCCCCTGACTAGCCGCAATGAGCAGTTCTTC.

V gene TRBV11-2 combines with J gene TRBJ2-7; tentatively, D is TRBD1 or TRBD2 (6 bases each). CDR3 size: 14 residues. The V and J ends lost 7 bases and 0 bases respectively, with 13 bases between them. The germline gives CDR1 SGHAT, CDR2 FQNNGV. CDR3 amino acids: CASKSSGASYEQYF. The CDR3 nucleotides are TGTGCCAGCAAATCCTCGGGGGCCTCCTACGAGCAGTACTTC.

The V call is TRBV30, the J call TRBJ2-7; 9 bases are a match to TRBD2. The CDR3 has 16 amino acids. V was pared by 3 bases and J by 1 base, with 10 bases of the junction left unmatched. CDR1 GTSNPN and CDR2 SVGIG come from the germline V gene (reference sequence). In DNA form, the CDR3 reads TGTGCCTGGAGGAAGGGGCTAGCGGGACTTTCCTACGAGCAGTACTTC. As protein: CAWRKGLAGLSYEQYF.

The chain is built from TRBV2 and TRBJ2-3; TRBD2 is a possible D gene (6 bases). Trimming took 6 bases from V and 0 from J, leaving 13 bases between them. CDR1 is SNHLY, CDR2 FYNNEI, per germline. CDR3 size: 15 residues. CDR3 amino acids: CASRVSGPSTDTQYF. The CDR3 DNA sequence: TGTGCCAGCAGGGTAAGCGGGCCGAGCACAGATACGCAGTATTTT.

This clone was seen a single time. The chain employs TRBV7-2 and TRBJ2-1; 11 nucleotides align to TRBD2. V lost 3 bases, J lost 9 bases, and 16 bases stayed unmatched. Germline CDR1 is SGHTA and CDR2 is FQGNSA. The CDR3 is 18 residues long. The CDR3 DNA reads as TGTGCCAGCAGCTTCGTCGGAATTAGCGGGAGGGCCCAGAGTGAGCAGTTCTTC. It yields the protein CASSFVGISGRAQSEQFF.

The chain is built from TRBV6-5 and TRBJ2-1, with D possibly being TRBD1 (5 bases). Germline V gene sequence: CDR1 MNHEY, CDR2 SVGAGI. The CDR3 consists of 13 residues. The V and J ends lost 8 bases and 9 bases respectively, with 17 bases between them. CDR3 protein: CASLRKGNSEQFF. The CDR3 nucleotides read TGTGCCAGCCTTCGGAAGGGGAATTCTGAGCAGTTCTTC.

CDR3 sequence: CASSSRFQPQHF. The DNA for the CDR3 is TGTGCCAGCAGTTCCCGCTTCCAGCCCCAGCATTTT. The chain recombines TRBV28 with TRBJ1-5; no clear D. Germline-derived CDR1 and CDR2 are MDHEN and SYDVKM. Trimming cost V 4 bases and J 7 bases, with 8 bases left between them. The CDR3 consists of 12 residues. The whole variable domain, filled in from reference TRBV28 and TRBJ1-5, reads DVKVTQSSRYLVKRTGEKVFLECVQDMDHENMFWYRQDPGLGLRLIYFSYDVKMKEKGDIPEGYSVSREKKERFSLILESASTNQTSMYLCASSSRFQPQHFGDGTRLSIL.

This clone was observed once. V usage is TRBV7-9 and J usage is TRBJ1-2, with 8 bases matching TRBD1. The CDR3 is 15 amino acids. V lost 6 bases and J lost 0; bases outside the gene matches: 6. Germline CDR1 is SEHNR and CDR2 is FQNEAQ (reference sequence). CDR3 DNA: TGTGCCAGCAGTTCGACAGGGGCTTCTAACTATGGCTACACCTTC. Translated: CASSSTGASNYGYTF.

This clone has a single count. The chain couples TRBV7-9 to TRBJ2-2, with 9 nucleotides matching TRBD2. Germline V gene lookup returns CDR1 SEHNR and CDR2 FQNEAQ (reference sequence). Unmatched junction bases numbered 14, after V lost 2 bases and J lost 4 bases. There are 19 residues in the CDR3. CDR3 loop: CASSLFRLAGKVFTGELFF. DNA for the CDR3: TGTGCCAGCAGCTTATTCAGGCTAGCGGGAAAGGTTTTCACCGGGGAGCTGTTTTTT.

V usage is TRBV10-1 and J usage is TRBJ2-5, with D perhaps TRBD1 or TRBD2 (6 bases each). Germline V gene lookup returns CDR1 WNHNN and CDR2 SYGVQD (reference sequence). Deletions cut 2 bases from V and 6 bases from J, with 10 bases between. There are 13 residues in the CDR3. Here the CDR3 DNA reads TGCGCCAGCAGTGAGGGGGGGCTGAAGACCCAGTACTTC. Translated: CASSEGGLKTQYF.

This chain connects TRBV27 to TRBJ1-5; D is uncertain. This CDR3 comprises 14 residues. In germline, CDR1 is MNHEY, CDR2 SMNVEV (reference sequence). V was pared by 2 bases and J by 6 bases, with 11 bases between. The CDR3 DNA reads TGTGCCAGCAGTTTAAGCCGGACCGTTCAGCCCCAGCATTTT. Residues: CASSLSRTVQPQHF.

This clone was recorded a few times. The same CDR3 can be traced to other DNA sequences in this sample. This chain connects TRBV18 to TRBJ1-2; 7 nucleotides agree with TRBD1. V was pared by 3 bases and J by 3 bases, with 1 base of the junction left unmatched. This CDR3 is 13 amino acids long. The germline V gene has CDR1 KGHSH and CDR2 LQKENI. CDR3 DNA sequence: TGTGCCAGCTCACCGGGGACAGACTATGGCTACACCTTC. As protein: CASSPGTDYGYTF. Filled out from reference TRBV18 and TRBJ1-2, the complete variable domain reads NAGVMQNPRHLVRRRGQEARLRCSPMKGHSHVYWYRQLPEEGLKFMVYLQKENIIDESGMPKERFSAEFPKEGPSILRIQQVVRGDSAAYFCASSPGTDYGYTFGSGTRLTVV.

The J gene is TRBJ1-5, the V gene TRBV5-1, with D unclear. In germline, CDR1 is SGHRS, CDR2 YFSETQ. The CDR3 consists of 14 residues. V was trimmed by 0 bases and J by 7 bases, leaving 11 bases between them. The CDR3 is CASSLGTESQPQHF. DNA for the CDR3: TGCGCCAGCAGCTTGGGAACAGAGAGCCAGCCCCAGCATTTT.